What follows are 31 T cell receptor beta chains derived from one specimen sequenced in a study of cytomegalovirus exposure and HLA in healthy donors. The protocol was immunoSEQ multiplex PCR, while the TCRdb copy is restricted to in-frame clones and leaves out a portion. The sample contains about 150,000 clones, approximately 94% of which appear only once. What was sequenced was PBMCs. These receptors all stem from a man younger than 30 in good health and CMV-seropositive.

This chain joins TRBV4-2 and TRBJ1-1; the match to TRBD1 covers 9 bases. Germline assignment: CDR1 LGHNA and CDR2 YNFKEQ. V lost 1 base to trimming and J lost 3 bases; unmatched junction nucleotides: 3. The CDR3 spans 15 residues. DNA of the CDR3: TGTGCCAGCAGCCAAGGCGGACAGGGGTACACTGAAGCTTTCTTT. It yields the protein CASSQGGQGYTEAFF.

The rearrangement uses TRBV5-6 and TRBJ1-2; perhaps TRBD1 as D (5 bases). Per the germline V gene, CDR1 is SGHDT and CDR2 is YYEEEE. This CDR3 region has 13 residues. Trimming stripped 4 bases from V and 3 bases from J, with 10 bases between. This chain's CDR3 is CASSEGTDYGYTF. The CDR3 coding sequence is TGTGCCAGCAGCGAAGGGACTGACTATGGCTACACCTTC.

The rearrangement links TRBV29-1 to TRBJ2-4; D gene unclear. Deletions cut 8 bases from V and 2 bases from J, with 13 bases between. CDR3 length equals 13 residues. The germline CDR1 and CDR2 sequences are SQVTM and ANQGSEA. The CDR3 DNA follows: TGCAGCTTCATAGATTGGTCCAAAAACATTCAGTACTTC. It translates to CSFIDWSKNIQYF.

This sequence joins TRBV29-1 and TRBJ2-3, with 10 nucleotides matching TRBD1. Germline CDR1 SQVTM, CDR2 ANQGSEA. This CDR3 region has 14 residues. With 3 bases clipped from V and 2 bases from J, the junction kept 2 bases outside the gene matches. The CDR3 DNA is TGCAGCGTTGACGGGACAGGGGACACAGATACGCAGTATTTT. Translated: CSVDGTGDTDTQYF.

V and J are TRBV30 and TRBJ1-5; D unclear. Looked up from germline, CDR1 is GTSNPN and CDR2 is SVGIG (reference sequence). The V gene lost 0 bases and the J gene lost 3 bases, with 9 bases spanning the gap. The CDR3 has 14 amino acids. The CDR3 loop is CAWSVGQSNQPQHF. The CDR3 DNA is TGTGCCTGGAGTGTTGGCCAGTCCAATCAGCCCCAGCATTTT.

This chain links TRBV4-1 with TRBJ2-7, with 7 nucleotides matching TRBD2. This CDR3 is built from 15 residues. Germline CDR1 reads MGHRA; CDR2 reads YSYEKL. With V trimmed by 0 bases and J by 2 bases, 4 bases remained unmatched. In nucleotides, the CDR3 is TGCGCCAGCAGCCAAGAGGGACTACCCACCTACGAGCAGTACTTC. It yields the protein CASSQEGLPTYEQYF.

The CDR3 reads CASSPTDRGGTEAFF. Written as DNA, the CDR3 is TGCGCCAGCAGCCCAACGGACAGGGGTGGAACTGAAGCTTTCTTT. The chain has TRBV5-1 and TRBJ1-1; 9 nucleotides line up with TRBD1. Germline V gene lookup returns CDR1 SGHRS and CDR2 YFSETQ. The V and J ends lost 4 bases and 5 bases, in that order; junction bases with no gene match: 9. The CDR3 is 15 residues long. Full variable domain (rest looked up from reference TRBV5-1 and TRBJ1-1): KAGVTQTPRYLIKTRGQQVTLSCSPISGHRSVSWYQQTPGQGLQFLFEYFSETQRNKGNFPGRFSGRQFSNSRSEMNVSTLELGDSALYLCASSPTDRGGTEAFFGQGTRLTVV.

CDR3 sequence (DNA): TGTGCCAGCAGTCCCCGGGACTACAATTACAATGAGCAGTTCTTC. This codes for CASSPRDYNYNEQFF. The chain joins TRBV28 to TRBJ2-1; 7 bases are a match to TRBD2. Per the germline V gene, CDR1 is MDHEN and CDR2 is SYDVKM. The CDR3 has 15 amino acids. Unmatched junction bases numbered 8, after V lost 5 bases and J lost 4 bases.

The V and J genes are TRBV25-1 and TRBJ2-1; TRBD2 matches 10 bases. CDR1 is MGHDK, CDR2 SYGVNS, per germline. The CDR3 spans 16 residues. Trimming removed 6 bases from V and 5 bases from J; junction bases left unmatched: 10. CDR3 in amino acids: CASSKYSGRSDNEQFF. CDR3 nucleotide sequence: TGTGCCAGCAGCAAATATAGCGGGAGGTCCGACAATGAGCAGTTCTTC.

The chain recombines TRBV2 with TRBJ1-2; perhaps TRBD1 as D (6 bases). The CDR3 is 14 amino acids. Germline V gene data show CDR1 as SNHLY and CDR2 as FYNNEI. Deletions cut 9 bases from V and 0 bases from J, with 14 bases between. In nucleotides, the CDR3 is TGTGCCAGTAAAGGACGGACAGCTAACTATGGCTACACCTTC. It yields the protein CASKGRTANYGYTF.

The rearrangement uses TRBV2 and TRBJ2-7; TRBD1 matches at 7 bases. Germline values: CDR1 SNHLY, CDR2 FYNNEI. The CDR3 is 14 residues long. V was pared by 6 bases and J by 5 bases, with 10 bases of the junction left unmatched. CDR3 region: CASRDSRDSHEQYF. In nucleotides, the CDR3 is TGTGCCAGCAGAGACTCCCGGGACAGCCACGAGCAGTACTTC. The full variable domain, in which reference TRBV2 and TRBJ2-7 provide the parts outside the CDR3, is EPEVTQTPSHQVTQMGQEVILRCVPISNHLYFYWYRQILGQKVEFLVSFYNNEISEKSEIFDDQFSVERPDGSNFTLKIRSTKLEDSAMYFCASRDSRDSHEQYFGPGTRLTVT.

The chain uses TRBV27 and TRBJ2-7; D is perhaps TRBD1 (6 bases). The germline V gene encodes CDR1 MNHEY and CDR2 SMNVEV (reference sequence). Trimming stripped 6 bases from V and 5 bases from J, with 17 bases between. The CDR3 extends over 14 amino acids. The chain's CDR3 is CASSRDIWAHEQYF. The CDR3 coding sequence is TGTGCCAGCAGCCGGGACATATGGGCTCACGAGCAGTACTTC.

The chain joins TRBV28 to TRBJ2-3; TRBD1 aligns across 8 bases. The CDR3 runs to 16 residues. Germline V CDR1 and CDR2: MDHEN, SYDVKM. Trimming cost V 6 bases and J 0 bases; bases outside gene matches: 8. CDR3 nucleotides: TGTGCCAGCAGATCCCTCAGGGGGCGAAGCACAGATACGCAGTATTTT. Translated: CASRSLRGRSTDTQYF.

The V and J genes are TRBV27 and TRBJ2-3; 10 bases are shared with TRBD2. Germline CDR1 is MNHEY and CDR2 is SMNVEV (reference sequence). Losses at the gene ends were 3 bases for V and 4 bases for J; bases not matched to a gene: 10. The CDR3 contains 17 residues. The CDR3 reads CASSFYGLAEGSDTQYF. DNA of the CDR3: TGTGCCAGCAGTTTCTACGGACTAGCGGAGGGGTCAGATACGCAGTATTTT.

The chain is built from TRBV18 and TRBJ2-1; 7 nucleotides agree with TRBD1. CDR1 is KGHSH and CDR2 is LQKENI in the germline V gene. The CDR3 totals 14 residues. J lost 5 bases, V lost 3 bases, and 4 bases had no gene match. CDR3 nucleotides: TGTGCCAGCTCACCCTGGACAGGCCACAATGAGCAGTTCTTC. It encodes CASSPWTGHNEQFF.

The gene calls are TRBV28 and TRBJ1-1; tentative D call: TRBD1 (5 bases). Between the trimmed V and J ends, which lost 3 bases and 7 bases, there was a span of 21 bases. The CDR3 is 16 amino acids. Germline CDR1 reads MDHEN; CDR2 reads SYDVKM. CDR3: CASSFPLGTGKNEAFF. In DNA, the CDR3 is TGTGCCAGCAGTTTCCCCCTCGGAACAGGTAAAAATGAAGCTTTCTTT.

V gene TRBV14 combines with J gene TRBJ1-2; D might be TRBD1 (5 bases). CDR3 length: 13 residues. V lost 4 bases to trimming and J lost 7 bases, with 13 bases between them. The germline CDR1 and CDR2 sequences are SGHDN and FVKESK. The CDR3 coding sequence is TGTGCCAGCAGCCTTCAGGGTGATGGTGGCTACACCTTC. Translated, it gives CASSLQGDGGYTF.

CDR3: CASSSMGQGDYGYTF. CDR3 DNA sequence: TGTGCCAGCAGTTCCATGGGACAGGGGGACTATGGCTACACCTTC. The J gene is TRBJ1-2, the V gene TRBV5-6, with TRBD1 identical over 11 bases. With V trimmed by 5 bases and J by 3 bases, 6 bases remained unmatched. Germline V gives CDR1 SGHDT, CDR2 YYEEEE. This CDR3 has 15 residues. Complete variable domain (other parts from reference TRBV5-6 and TRBJ1-2): DAGVTQSPTHLIKTRGQQVTLRCSPKSGHDTVSWYQQALGQGPQFIFQYYEEEERQRGNFPDRFSGHQFPNYSSELNVNALLLGDSALYLCASSSMGQGDYGYTFGSGTRLTVV.

The chain carries TRBV4-1 and TRBJ1-1; no clear D. Trimming removed 0 bases at V and 1 base at J, with 15 bases between. CDR1 MGHRA and CDR2 YSYEKL come from the germline V gene. There are 17 residues in the CDR3. This CDR3 is CASSQDPSVPPNTEAFF. CDR3 nucleotide sequence: TGCGCCAGCAGCCAAGACCCGTCGGTCCCCCCGAACACTGAAGCTTTCTTT.

V usage is TRBV5-6 and J usage is TRBJ1-2; 9 bases line up with TRBD1. This CDR3 spans 14 amino acids. Germline CDR1 reads SGHDT; CDR2 reads YYEEEE. J was trimmed by 4 bases and V by 5 bases; bases with no gene match: 6. CDR3 bases: TGTGCCAGCAGAAGGACAGGGGACCCCTATGGCTACACCTTC. As protein: CASRRTGDPYGYTF.

This chain connects TRBV5-1 to TRBJ1-2; maybe TRBD1 (5 bases). CDR1 is SGHRS, CDR2 YFSETQ, per germline. The CDR3 contains 13 residues. V shed 1 base and J shed 11 bases, with 15 bases lying between them. The CDR3 is CASSLRPDRSYTF. The CDR3 DNA reads as TGCGCCAGCAGCTTGAGACCTGACAGAAGTTACACCTTC. The full variable domain, with the rest looked up from reference TRBV5-1 and TRBJ1-2, is KAGVTQTPRYLIKTRGQQVTLSCSPISGHRSVSWYQQTPGQGLQFLFEYFSETQRNKGNFPGRFSGRQFSNSRSEMNVSTLELGDSALYLCASSLRPDRSYTFGSGTRLTVV.

The CDR3 reads CASYPPGQGNGYTF. The DNA for the CDR3 is TGTGCCAGCTACCCCCCGGGACAGGGCAATGGCTACACCTTC. This rearrangement joins TRBV28 to TRBJ1-2; the match to TRBD1 covers 9 bases. Unmatched junction bases numbered 10, after V lost 8 bases and J lost 6 bases. CDR1 and CDR2 (germline): MDHEN, SYDVKM. The CDR3 spans 14 residues.

This chain joins TRBV28 and TRBJ1-1; 9 nucleotides align to TRBD1. The CDR3 loop spans 17 amino acids. Germline trimming cut 6 bases from V and 1 base from J; bases unmatched to any gene: 12. CDR1 is MDHEN, CDR2 SYDVKM, per germline. The CDR3 bases are TGTGCCAGCAGCCGCCCAGATGTACAGGGGGCGAACACTGAAGCTTTCTTT. Residues: CASSRPDVQGANTEAFF.

The gene calls are TRBV5-6 and TRBJ1-2; 9 bases line up with TRBD1. CDR1 is SGHDT, CDR2 YYEEEE, per germline. V lost 3 bases, J lost 8 bases, and 8 bases stayed unmatched. This CDR3 is 14 amino acids long. CDR3 bases: TGTGCCAGCAGCTCCAGGACAGGGGCTTTCGGCTACACCTTC. Its protein product is CASSSRTGAFGYTF.

The rearrangement uses TRBV15 and TRBJ2-1, with D perhaps TRBD1 (6 bases). V was pared by 5 bases and J by 8 bases, with 16 bases between. Germline V gene sequence: CDR1 LNHNV, CDR2 YYDKDF (reference sequence). This CDR3 is built from 14 residues. CDR3 in DNA: TGTGCCACCAGCGGCAGGGGCAATGGGGATGAGCAGTTCTTC. It translates to CATSGRGNGDEQFF.

V usage is TRBV19 and J usage is TRBJ1-5, with 8 bases that match TRBD1. Trimming cost V 8 bases and J 5 bases; bases outside gene matches: 8. The CDR3 totals 14 residues. Germline CDR1 LNHDA, CDR2 SQIVND (reference sequence). DNA of the CDR3: TGTGCCAGTGGGAGGGACAGGCCATATCAGCCCCAGCATTTT. As protein: CASGRDRPYQPQHF.

This chain uses TRBV5-5 with TRBJ1-5; 10 bases map to TRBD1. V lost 1 base, J lost 6 bases, and 1 base stayed unmatched. Germline lookup yields CDR1 SGHKS and CDR2 YYEKEE (reference sequence). The CDR3 spans 14 residues. CDR3 sequence: CASSLRDRGQPQHF. The CDR3 DNA follows: TGTGCCAGCAGCTTGAGGGACAGGGGTCAGCCCCAGCATTTT.

The chain is built from TRBV18 and TRBJ2-2; 7 positions match TRBD1. CDR1 and CDR2 (germline): KGHSH, LQKENI. CDR3 length: 14 residues. The ends lost 5 bases at V and 1 base at J; junction bases unmatched: 1. The CDR3 DNA reads TGTGCCAGCTCAAGACAGGGGAACACCGGGGAGCTGTTTTTT. The encoded protein is CASSRQGNTGELFF.

The rearrangement uses TRBV28 and TRBJ2-7, with 9 nucleotides matching TRBD2. The V gene end was trimmed by 4 bases and the J gene end by 5 bases; junction bases not matched to a gene: 12. The CDR3 covers 16 residues. Germline loops: CDR1 MDHEN, CDR2 SYDVKM. CDR3 coding DNA: TGTGCCAGCAGTTCCCACAGGACTAGCGTCCTCGACGAGCAGTACTTC. Its translation: CASSSHRTSVLDEQYF. Filled out from reference TRBV28 and TRBJ2-7, the complete variable domain reads DVKVTQSSRYLVKRTGEKVFLECVQDMDHENMFWYRQDPGLGLRLIYFSYDVKMKEKGDIPEGYSVSREKKERFSLILESASTNQTSMYLCASSSHRTSVLDEQYFGPGTRLTVT.

V is TRBV5-1 and J is TRBJ2-5; 13 bases fit TRBD2. The germline V gene has CDR1 SGHRS and CDR2 YFSETQ. The V segment lost 6 bases and the J segment 5 bases; nucleotides outside the gene matches: 1. The CDR3 has 13 amino acids. CDR3 in DNA: TGCGCCAGCACGACTAGCGGGAGGGAGACCCAGTACTTC. Protein product: CASTTSGRETQYF.

This chain uses TRBV6-1 with TRBJ2-3; D unclear. This CDR3 is built from 14 residues. With 2 bases removed from V and 2 bases from J, the gap between germline ends came to 8 bases. The V gene's germline CDR1 is MNHNS and CDR2 SASEGT. CDR3 loop: CASSEYQSTDTQYF. In nucleotides, the CDR3 is TGTGCCAGCAGTGAATACCAGTCCACAGATACGCAGTATTTT.